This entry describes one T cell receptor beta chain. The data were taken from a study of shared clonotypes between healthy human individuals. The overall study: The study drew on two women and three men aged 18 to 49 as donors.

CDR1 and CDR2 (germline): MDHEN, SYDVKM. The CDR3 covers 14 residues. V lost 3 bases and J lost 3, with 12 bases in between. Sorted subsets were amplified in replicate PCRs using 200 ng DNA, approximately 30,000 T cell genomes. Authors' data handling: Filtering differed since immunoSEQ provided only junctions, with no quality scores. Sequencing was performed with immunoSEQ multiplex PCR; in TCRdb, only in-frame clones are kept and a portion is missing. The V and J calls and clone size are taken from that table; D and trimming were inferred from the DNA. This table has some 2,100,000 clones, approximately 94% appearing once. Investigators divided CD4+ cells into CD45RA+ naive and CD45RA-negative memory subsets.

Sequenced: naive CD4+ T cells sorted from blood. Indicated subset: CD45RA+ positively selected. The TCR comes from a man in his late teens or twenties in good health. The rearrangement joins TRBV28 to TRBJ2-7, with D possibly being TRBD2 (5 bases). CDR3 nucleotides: TGTGCCAGCAGTTTCCGGCTAGCCATCTACGAGCAGTACTTC. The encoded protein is CASSFRLAIYEQYF.